This T cell receptor beta chain was captured in a study of blood T cell repertoires in COVID-19. The wider study: Sites across the United States, Italy and Spain contributed samples from acute and convalescent COVID-19. PBMCs, B-cell-depleted T cells, or T cells provided the cDNA or gDNA that made up the material.

Methods used by the authors: Researchers report that nucleated cell counts were estimated from reference gene primer amplification. Profiled with immunoSEQ multiplex PCR; TCRdb holds only in-frame clones, not every one. D and trimming come from the DNA, and the V and J calls and clone size come from that table. Among about 98,000 clones listed, 70% to 90% were seen once. The V end lost 2 bases, the J end lost 5 bases, and 22 bases lay between the germline ends. The CDR3 runs to 17 residues. Germline V CDR1 and CDR2: GTSNPN, SVGIG (reference sequence). The sequencing sample was made of peripheral blood. This chain links TRBV30 with TRBJ2-1; TRBD1 might be the D (6 bases). This clonotype was sampled from a man aged 45-65 years with active or convalescent COVID-19. The CDR3 sequence is CAWSSLSGQQTNNEQFF. The CDR3, as DNA: TGTGCCTGGAGTTCATTATCTGGACAGCAAACCAACAATGAGCAGTTCTTC.